Included here is one TCR beta chain sequence, with context. A read error may account for a junction end that differs from germline. Data came from immunoSEQ multiplex PCR; TCRdb stores just in-frame clones and leaves some out. The sample gives around 150,000 clones, roughly 91% of which show up once; more than 2.5% is in the top ten. This sample was taken from a study of cytomegalovirus exposure and HLA in healthy donors. The length of the CDR3 is 13 residues. Looked up from germline, CDR1 is LNHDA and CDR2 is SQIVND (reference sequence). The sample comprised PBMCs. The rearrangement links TRBV19 to TRBJ1-1; D not resolved. The clonotype comes from a woman aged 18-30 years in good health and CMV-seropositive. CDR3 DNA sequence: TGTGTCAGTAGTCCTCGGTCGAACACTGAAGCTTTCTTT. This gives the protein CVSSPRSNTEAFF.